The T cell receptor beta chain described here comes from a study of T cell clones after liver transplantation. To note about this clone: Antigen: not known.

This table comes from immunoSEQ multiplex PCR, and its TCRdb copy is limited to in-frame clones, with some not included. The table lists 95,000 to 110,000 clones, 84% of them singletons. Study-wide points: Circulating graft-donor-reactive CD4 TCRbeta sequences fell significantly post-transplant in 5 of 8 subjects.

The CDR3 spans 16 residues. V shed 3 bases, J shed 9 bases, and the junction held 7 bases outside the gene matches. CDR1 and CDR2 from the germline V gene are SGHRS and YFSETQ. Material: CD4+ T cells from blood, obtained around 49 months after liver transplant. The sequence was collected from a human patient who received a liver transplant. The T cells may partly be graft donor cells. The V call is TRBV5-1, the J call TRBJ2-2, with TRBD2 identical over 14 bases. CDR3 sequence reads: CASSSTSGGAFWELFF. The CDR3 region has the DNA TGCGCCAGCAGCTCGACTAGCGGGGGGGCCTTCTGGGAGCTGTTTTTT.